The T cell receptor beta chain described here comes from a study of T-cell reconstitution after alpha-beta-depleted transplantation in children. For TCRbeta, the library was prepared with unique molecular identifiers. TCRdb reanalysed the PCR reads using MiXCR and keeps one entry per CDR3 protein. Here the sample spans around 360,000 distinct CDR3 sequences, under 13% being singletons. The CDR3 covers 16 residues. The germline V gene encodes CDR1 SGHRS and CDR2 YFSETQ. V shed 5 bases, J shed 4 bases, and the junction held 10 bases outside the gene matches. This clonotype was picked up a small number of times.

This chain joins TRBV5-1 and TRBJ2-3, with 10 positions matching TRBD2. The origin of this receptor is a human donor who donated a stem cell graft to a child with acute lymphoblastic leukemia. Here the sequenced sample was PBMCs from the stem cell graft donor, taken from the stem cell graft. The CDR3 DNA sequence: TGCGCCAGCAGTACCACGACTAGCGGGTGGGCAGATACGCAGTATTTT. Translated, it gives CASSTTTSGWADTQYF.